This TCR beta chain was sequenced for a study of cytomegalovirus exposure and HLA in healthy donors (dated 2017 in TCRdb). Regarding the research as a whole: According to an earlier analysis of a few hundred of the donors, roughly 180 million T cells yielded 117 million unique TCR beta sequences and approximately 300 Gb of sequence data. Class I and class II HLA loci were covered by the typing at four-digit resolution. To predict cytomegalovirus infection status, the study combined high-throughput TCR immunosequencing, statistical association of individual TCRs with disease status, and machine learning. A later genetic analysis took genome-wide SNP genotypes for about 55% of the roughly 700 donors and used that subset as a discovery cohort. Across approximately 400 genotyped donors of the cohort, an average of about 200,000 unique TCR beta nucleotide sequences per donor were sequenced, and roughly 20% of those sequences were non-productive. About 330 gigabases of sequencing data and tens of millions of unique TCR sequences made up an early release that covered 500 to 700 HLA-typed donors. Of the roughly 400 genotyped donors, about 84% fell in the genetic ancestry cluster associated with self-reported Caucasian donors. The number of typed donors differed by locus: about 629-630 for A, B, C, DRB1 and DQB1; roughly 510 for DQA1; some 610 for DPA1; and around 450 for DPB1. Every repertoire in the discovery cohort had been generated on one and the same sequencing platform. Donor age, sex, ethnicity and CMV serostatus were compiled together with the repertoire data. In addition to the first cohort of around 670 subjects, a separate validation cohort of 100 to 150 different subjects was used. The study aimed to test whether signatures of past pathogen exposure could be identified by cataloging public T cell receptors. The T cell repertoires of 666 subjects were profiled by immunosequencing and related to cytomegalovirus serostatus. Rather than using new phenotypic data, the later analysis identified candidate immune exposures from TCR beta sequences and from how often those sequences occurred across donors. To study patterns of TCR occurrence, a later analysis re-analyzed previously published TCR beta repertoires from 700 or so donors and added high-resolution HLA genotyping. An earlier analysis of approximately 580 of the donors used high-throughput TCR beta sequencing to judge whether each TCR beta V gene segment behaved as functional or pseudogenic. A few DR-DQ haplotypes were handled as single units for association and clustering because linkage in the cohort was strong.

What the research found in general, with its limitations: In a later analysis, HLA-associated TCR beta chains showed more clonal expansion and lower generation probabilities than non-associated chains that were equally common. A further reported finding was that TCR beta sequences accurately predicted the HLA-A and HLA-B alleles for most subjects in the first cohort. A few of the identified cytomegalovirus-associated TCR beta chains were confirmed in vitro to be specific for cytomegalovirus antigens. In a later analysis, the rate of TCR association differed among HLA loci, with DRB1 alleles having the most associated TCRs and HLA-C alleles having the fewest. The study listed 150 to 200 TCR beta chains as associated with cytomegalovirus. Strong co-occurrence of HLA alleles, especially DR and DQ, made assigning TCR associations to individual alleles difficult. The authors suggested that the approach could potentially be extended to other disease states and immunological phenotypes. For the cohort, immune exposure information was limited to CMV serostatus. Because HLA typing was missing for some donors at each locus, association tests included only the typed subset. Compared with the approximately 670-donor mean, donors in an Asian-associated ancestry cluster had fewer N-insertions in productive TCRs, according to a later genetic analysis. Several of the top co-occurrence clusters appeared to be linked to parvovirus B19, influenza, CMV and Epstein-Barr virus, according to a later analysis. A later analysis found that most CMV-associated TCR beta chains appeared HLA-restricted, with HLA associations seemingly driven largely by CMV exposure. In an earlier analysis of more than 500 of the donors, most TCR beta V segments appeared in productive rearrangements about 90% or about 30% of the time, broadly matching IMGT annotations. V-gene and J-gene trimming of TCR beta chains was associated with a missense DCLRE1C variant in a later genetic analysis, and the association was replicated in an independent cohort. In this cohort, only TCR beta chains were sequenced, and detectable features were limited by the absence of alpha or paired-chain data. Some IMGT-functional V segments, including TRBV6-2 and TRBV6-3, could not be distinguished by the 87-base-pair reads and were therefore excluded. The earlier analysis of 587 of the donors excluded 15 to 20 rarely observed V segments, including chromosome 9 orphons, because counts were too low. Sequencing depth was assumed to be roughly uniform across donors in the presence/absence analyses, though that assumption may not hold. Correlated functional status among segregating V segments might reflect linkage disequilibrium, but an unknown experimental factor could not be ruled out. Across donors, most TCR sequences were observed very rarely, whereas some public TCRs were present in many individuals. A cluster of highly shared sequence variants was judged likely to be a technical artifact of the sequencing pipeline. In both the original and validation cohorts, the classifier was reported to diagnose cytomegalovirus status with high specificity and sensitivity. Specific HLA alleles were associated with 15,000 to 20,000 TCR beta sequences at a false discovery rate of 0.05 in a later analysis.

The germline V gene (reference sequence) provides CDR1 MNHNY and CDR2 SVGAGI. Trimming costs V 6 bases and J 5 bases, and their ends lie 8 bases apart. The CDR3 contains 12 residues, cysteine and phenylalanine counted. The CDR3 DNA has 36 bases and is translated from base 1. The cohort comprised around 700 healthy bone marrow donors. At the time of sampling, every cohort member was nominally healthy, though immune exposures that went unrecorded were likely present. The donor tested CMV seropositive, placing the donor among the 250 to 350 seropositive members of the cohort. A peripheral blood sample was provided by each donor, and peripheral blood mononuclear cells were used for TCR beta sequencing. The Qiagen DNeasy Blood Extraction Kit was used to extract genomic DNA from the blood cell samples. To note about this clone: This clone's antigen is unknown. No base quality values were provided; no much bigger clone lies one nucleotide off.

The library was made by the immunoSEQ multiplex PCR assay. For the multiplex PCR, a mixture combining 60 forward primers for TCR Vbeta segments and 13 reverse primers for TCR Jbeta segments was used. Amplification of the CDR3 region of rearranged TCR beta genes was performed with a multiplex PCR assay on genomic DNA. On the Illumina HiSeq System, the amplified TCR beta libraries were sequenced as 87-base-pair reads. In the source study's methods: A later analysis counted about 80 million unique TCR beta chains across the 650 to 700 repertoires, and roughly 9.9 million of these chains were shared by at least two donors. Raw reads were error-corrected and collapsed into unique sequences by a nearest-neighbor algorithm in which closely related sequences were merged to remove PCR and sequencing errors. V, D and J gene segments were assigned by aligning CDR3 sequences to IMGT reference sequences. Each retained sequence needed at least a six-nucleotide match to both a V gene segment and a J gene segment. Rearrangements were classified as productive when the CDR3 lacked stop codons and remained in frame with V and J, and all other rearrangements were classified as non-productive. CDR3 was defined by IMGT convention, running from the second conserved V-encoded cysteine to the conserved J-encoded phenylalanine. The earlier analysis of some 540 of the donors excluded any sequence lacking an unambiguous match to a single V gene segment. In an earlier analysis of around 600 of the donors, V segments were called functional above 56.7% productive rearrangements and were called segregating when the between-donor standard deviation exceeded 5%. A statistical classification framework was built to diagnose cytomegalovirus status from the catalog of TCR beta chain sequences. In a later analysis, TCR nucleotide sequences were compared against IMGT/GENE-DB human TR gene sequences so that V and J genes could be assigned. A later analysis assigned CDR3 sequences and most-parsimonious VDJ recombination scenarios with the TCRdist pipeline. A later analysis defined each TCR beta chain by its CDR3 amino acid sequence plus V-gene family, and excluded reads lacking a unique V-gene family. A later analysis removed 500 to 650 highly shared, low-generation-probability nucleotide sequences to deal with suspected cross-contamination and a sequencing artifact. For each public chain, a later analysis derived a clonal expansion index from normalized ranks of inferred template counts within each repertoire. In a later analysis, generation probabilities were computed using a VDJ recombination model fitted to out-of-frame rearrangements, and the results were checked against IGoR. A later analysis scored TCR-TCR, TCR-HLA and TCR-CMV co-occurrence with hypergeometric tests, applying a repertoire-size bias correction to TCR pairs. In a later analysis, false discovery rates were estimated by permuting HLA or CMV assignments 20 times. In a later analysis, co-occurring TCRs were grouped with DBSCAN, and TCRdist sequence similarity was added when clustering was performed within HLA-allele-positive subsets. Co-occurrence clustering excluded repertoires with fewer than 30,000 or more than 120,000 public chains, plus five with anomalous nucleotide sharing. TCRdb carries this immuneACCESS record with in-frame sequences only. Its versions omit some clonotypes, under half of them owing to an unresolved V gene in the studies checked, with the rest unexplained. That table gives V, J and clone size, and the DNA gave D and trimming. Here the sample has 75,000 to 95,000 clones; 60% to 85% occur a single time. In total, the top ten clones hold approximately 4.6% of the sample.

The source is a woman in her thirties or forties in good health and CMV-seropositive. Sequences were obtained from PBMCs. This chain is built from TRBV6-6 and TRBJ2-1, with the D gene call left open. The DNA is as follows: TGTGCCAGCAGGGAGCCTAACAATGAGCAGTTCTTC. It is translated as CASREPNNEQFF.